These T cell receptor beta chains were read from a single sample in a study of OX40 agonist ivuxolimab in advanced cancers. Clones were sequenced by immunoSEQ multiplex PCR, and TCRdb holds only the in-frame ones, with some missing. The sample has roughly 64,000 clones; about four fifths are singletons. This specimen was CD4+ or CD8+ T cells sorted from blood, taken in a trial of the OX40 agonist ivuxolimab. All receptors derive from an adult with an advanced solid tumor such as melanoma, head and neck, liver or kidney cancer. CDR3s include the opening cysteine and the closing phenylalanine or tryptophan. The order of the fields is CDR3 protein, CDR3 DNA, J gene, clone size, V gene, D gene. D genes are given only for firm matches. Some rows mark clone size as missing; the rest say once, few, many or name a class of expanded clone.

cdr3_aa: CASSNFLGADYGYTF
cdr3_nt: TGTGCCAGTAGTAACTTCCTGGGGGCCGACTATGGCTACACCTTC
j_call: TRBJ1-2
clone_size: NA
v_call: TRBV19
d_call: NA

cdr3_aa: CASTPRGGEAFF
cdr3_nt: TGTGCCAGCACCCCGAGGGGGGGGGAAGCTTTCTTT
j_call: TRBJ1-1
clone_size: NA
v_call: TRBV25-1
d_call: NA

cdr3_aa: CASSESGLAVSTDTQYF
cdr3_nt: TGCGCCAGCAGTGAGTCGGGCCTAGCGGTTAGCACAGATACGCAGTATTTT
j_call: TRBJ2-3
clone_size: NA
v_call: TRBV10-1
d_call: TRBD2

cdr3_aa: CASSPTGYNEQFF
cdr3_nt: TGCGCCAGCAGCCCGACAGGGTACAATGAGCAGTTCTTC
j_call: TRBJ2-1
clone_size: NA
v_call: TRBV5-1
d_call: TRBD1

cdr3_aa: CSVNPRNTGARRAEAFF
cdr3_nt: TGCAGCGTTAACCCCCGCAACACAGGGGCGAGGAGGGCTGAAGCTTTCTTT
j_call: TRBJ1-1
clone_size: NA
v_call: TRBV29-1
d_call: TRBD1

cdr3_aa: CASSQEPGGAAGYTF
cdr3_nt: TGTGCCAGCAGCCAAGAACCAGGGGGCGCCGCTGGCTACACCTTC
j_call: TRBJ1-2
clone_size: NA
v_call: TRBV4-2
d_call: TRBD1

cdr3_aa: CASSPLDGDNSPLHF
cdr3_nt: TGTGCCAGCTCACCACTAGATGGGGATAATTCACCCCTCCACTTT
j_call: TRBJ1-6
clone_size: once
v_call: TRBV18
d_call: NA

cdr3_aa: CASSQWALHSQAYEQYF
cdr3_nt: TGCGCCAGCAGCCAATGGGCATTGCACTCCCAAGCCTACGAGCAGTACTTC
j_call: TRBJ2-7
clone_size: NA
v_call: TRBV4-3
d_call: NA

cdr3_aa: CASSLGDTEKLFF
cdr3_nt: TGCGCCAGCAGCTTGGGGGACACTGAAAAACTGTTTTTT
j_call: TRBJ1-4
clone_size: NA
v_call: TRBV5-1
d_call: NA

cdr3_aa: CASSFGHQTYEQYF
cdr3_nt: TGTGCCAGCAGCTTCGGACACCAGACCTACGAGCAGTACTTC
j_call: TRBJ2-7
clone_size: NA
v_call: TRBV11-2
d_call: NA

cdr3_aa: CASSLVGGWPNEKLFF
cdr3_nt: TGTGCCAGCAGCTTAGTTGGGGGCTGGCCTAATGAAAAACTGTTTTTT
j_call: TRBJ1-4
clone_size: NA
v_call: TRBV7-6
d_call: NA

cdr3_aa: CSAGGNYGYTF
cdr3_nt: TGCAGCGCTGGCGGAAACTATGGCTACACCTTC
j_call: TRBJ1-2
clone_size: few
v_call: TRBV29-1
d_call: NA

cdr3_aa: CASSAPRRGETQYF
cdr3_nt: TGTGCCAGCAGCGCCCCCAGGAGGGGGGAGACCCAGTACTTC
j_call: TRBJ2-5
clone_size: NA
v_call: TRBV7-2
d_call: NA

cdr3_aa: CASTTGGITDTQYF
cdr3_nt: TGTGCCAGCACCACTGGCGGCATTACAGATACGCAGTATTTT
j_call: TRBJ2-3
clone_size: NA
v_call: TRBV9
d_call: NA

cdr3_aa: CASSLGGEGYNEQFF
cdr3_nt: TGTGCCAGCAGCTTGGGAGGGGAGGGATACAATGAGCAGTTCTTC
j_call: TRBJ2-1
clone_size: NA
v_call: TRBV5-5
d_call: TRBD2

cdr3_aa: CAGRPGPRTGYTF
cdr3_nt: TGTGCCGGACGCCCGGGACCAAGGACTGGCTACACCTTC
j_call: TRBJ1-2
clone_size: NA
v_call: TRBV2
d_call: NA

cdr3_aa: CASSFSGSNEKLFF
cdr3_nt: TGCGCCAGCAGCTTCTCAGGGTCTAATGAAAAACTGTTTTTT
j_call: TRBJ1-4
clone_size: NA
v_call: TRBV5-1
d_call: NA

cdr3_aa: CASHTGVAGGYTF
cdr3_nt: TGTGCCAGCCATACAGGTGTCGCTGGAGGCTACACCTTC
j_call: TRBJ1-2
clone_size: NA
v_call: TRBV6-1
d_call: NA

cdr3_aa: CASSQPKLQGRGNVSGELFF
cdr3_nt: TGTGCCAGCAGCCAACCAAAATTACAGGGGAGGGGTAACGTGTCCGGGGAGCTGTTTTTT
j_call: TRBJ2-2
clone_size: once
v_call: TRBV4-2
d_call: NA

cdr3_aa: CASSLATSGRRISYEQYF
cdr3_nt: TGTGCCAGCAGCTTAGCGACTAGCGGGCGCCGGATATCCTACGAGCAGTACTTC
j_call: TRBJ2-7
clone_size: NA
v_call: TRBV7-2
d_call: TRBD2

cdr3_aa: CASGLAEGVPDSNTDTQYF
cdr3_nt: TGTGCTAGTGGTTTGGCAGAAGGGGTTCCCGATTCCAACACAGATACGCAGTATTTT
j_call: TRBJ2-3
clone_size: NA
v_call: TRBV12-5
d_call: NA

cdr3_aa: CASGTSGNTGELFF
cdr3_nt: TGTGCCAGCGGGACTAGCGGAAACACCGGGGAGCTGTTTTTT
j_call: TRBJ2-2
clone_size: NA
v_call: TRBV7-3
d_call: TRBD2